The clone carrying this T cell receptor (beta chain) was seen at least ten times. Profiling of TCR beta VDJ combinations and CDR3 sequences used genomic DNA as template. TCRdb called the reads again in MiXCR, with one record for every CDR3 protein. Among around 170,000 distinct CDR3 sequences listed, 40% to 50% were seen once. The record originates from a study of CD8+CD57+ T cells in acquired aplastic anemia. By flow cytometry, patients selected for sequencing had shown an expansion of CD8+CD57+ cells. Sequencing input: sorted CD4+, CD8+, or CD8+CD57+ T cells (not recorded which) from PBMCs. This TCR derives from a human donor with aplastic anemia.

The CDR3 DNA sequence: TGTGCCAGCAGCCACGGAGGGGCAGCCGGGAGCACAGATACGCAGTATTTT. This gives the protein CASSHGGAAGSTDTQYF. This sequence joins TRBV5-4 and TRBJ2-3; D is perhaps TRBD2 (6 bases). The CDR3 sequence is 17 residues long. The V end was cut by 4 bases, the J end by 0 bases, with 18 bases between. CDR1 is SGHNT, CDR2 YYREEE, per germline (reference sequence).